A selection of T cell receptor beta chains follows, all from one sample in a study of blood T cell repertoires in COVID-19. Assay used: immunoSEQ multiplex PCR; TCRdb lists only in-frame clones, some missing. The table records some 97,000 clones, about 77% of them present only once. The sample taken for sequencing was peripheral blood. The source is a man between 65 and 80 years old with active or convalescent COVID-19. CDR3s include the opening cysteine and the closing phenylalanine or tryptophan. D genes are given only for firm matches. The size of a clone is reported for some rows only, either as once, few or many, or as a class for expanded clones.

d_call,v_call,j_call,clone_size,cdr3_nt,cdr3_aa
TRBD1,TRBV5-1,TRBJ1-2,.,TGCGCCAGCAGCTTGGAGTGGGACAGGGCTGGCTACACCTTC,CASSLEWDRAGYTF
TRBD1,TRBV7-2,TRBJ1-3,medium-sized,TGTGCCAGCCAGACCTGGGACAGTCGAAACACCATATATTTT,CASQTWDSRNTIYF
.,TRBV4-2,TRBJ2-3,.,TGTGCCAGCAGCCCTACGGGGGACGGGGATACGCAGTATTTT,CASSPTGDGDTQYF
.,TRBV5-6,TRBJ1-2,.,TGTGCCAGCAGCTACACGACAGCTAACTATGGCTACACCTTC,CASSYTTANYGYTF
.,TRBV15,TRBJ1-5,.,TGTGCCACCAGCAGAGATAAAACGGGGTATCAGCCCCAGCATTTT,CATSRDKTGYQPQHF
TRBD2,TRBV6-2/TRBV6-3,TRBJ2-6,.,TGTGCCAGCAGCCTGATACCGGGAGGCAGGACCTCTGGGGCCAACGTCCTGACTTTC,CASSLIPGGRTSGANVLTF
.,TRBV5-6,TRBJ1-5,few,TGTGCCAGCAGCTTGTTACGTGGAACGGGTTCTCAGCCCCAGCATTTT,CASSLLRGTGSQPQHF
.,TRBV7-2,TRBJ2-2,.,TGTGCCAGCAGTTTCCGGGGCACCGGGGAGCTGTTTTTT,CASSFRGTGELFF
.,TRBV5-6,TRBJ2-1,many,TGTGCCAGCAGCGAAGGAGCCCATGAGCAGTTCTTC,CASSEGAHEQFF
.,TRBV9,TRBJ1-6,.,TGTGCCAGCAGCGTAGCCAGGGGACCCAATTCACCCCTCCACTTT,CASSVARGPNSPLHF
.,TRBV18,TRBJ1-1,.,TGTGCCAGCTCACCCCGCCAGGGGACAACTGAAGCTTTCTTT,CASSPRQGTTEAFF
.,TRBV28,TRBJ2-3,few,TGTGCCAGCAGTCGAATCGGGGGCACAGATACGCAGTATTTT,CASSRIGGTDTQYF
.,TRBV3-1/TRBV3-2,TRBJ2-7,.,TGTGCCAGCAGCCATTCTAGCTCCTACGAGCAGTACTTC,CASSHSSSYEQYF
.,TRBV6-1,TRBJ1-2,few,TGTGCCAGCAGTGAAGGGCCGGGGATCTATGGCTACACCTTC,CASSEGPGIYGYTF
TRBD1,TRBV2,TRBJ2-5,.,TGTGCCAGTTCTCTAGGACAGGGGGATTCTGAGACCCAGTACTTC,CASSLGQGDSETQYF
TRBD1,TRBV29-1,TRBJ1-4,.,TGCAGCGTTGAACGGGCAGGGGGTGGTGAAAAACTGTTTTTT,CSVERAGGGEKLFF
.,TRBV6-5,TRBJ2-7,few,TGTGCCAGCAGTTTTTCCCGGGAAACCTACGAGCAGTACTTC,CASSFSRETYEQYF
.,TRBV12-1,TRBJ2-1,.,TGTGCCCCCGAGGGCAGGGGGAGCGATGAGCAGTTCTTC,CAPEGRGSDEQFF
TRBD1,TRBV5-1,TRBJ2-3,.,TGCGCCAGCAGCTCCGGGACAGGGGGCGGGAGTACGCAGTATTTT,CASSSGTGGGSTQYF
.,TRBV30,TRBJ2-5,.,TGTGCCTGGAGTCCCGGGCCGCGGGGCCAAGAGACCCAGTACTTC,CAWSPGPRGQETQYF
.,TRBV6-6,TRBJ1-1,.,TGTGCCACCAAGGGACAAACGAACACTGAAGCTTTCTTT,CATKGQTNTEAFF
TRBD1,TRBV6-4,TRBJ1-3,.,TGTGCCCCCAGAGGGGGCCAAAGGCTAGGTAACACCATATATTTT,CAPRGGQRLGNTIYF
.,TRBV7-3,TRBJ2-3,.,TGTGCCAGCAGCTTAGAGAGTGCCCGCACAGATACGCAGTATTTT,CASSLESARTDTQYF
.,TRBV9,TRBJ1-4,once,TGTGCCAGCAGCGAAGGCAGGGGCCTTGAAAAACTGTTTTTT,CASSEGRGLEKLFF
.,TRBV6-2/TRBV6-3,TRBJ1-2,.,TGTGCCAGCAGCTCCGTTGAGGTTGGCTACACCTTC,CASSSVEVGYTF
TRBD1,TRBV10-3,TRBJ1-5,.,TGTGCCATCAGTGAGTTCTCCAGGGGGCCGGGGCAGCCCCAGCATTTT,CAISEFSRGPGQPQHF
TRBD1,TRBV6-4,TRBJ1-1,.,TGTGCCAGCGGGAAGCTGAGGACAGGGGAGGTTCGGAACACTGAAGCTTTCTTT,CASGKLRTGEVRNTEAFF
.,TRBV6-1,TRBJ2-2,.,TGTGCCAGCAGTGAACGAAATTATGCGGATACTGCCAACACCGGGGAGCTGTTTTTT,CASSERNYADTANTGELFF
.,TRBV4-3,TRBJ1-4,.,TGCGCCAGCAGCACCGAGGGGGGGCCCTATGAAAAACTGTTTTTT,CASSTEGGPYEKLFF
TRBD2,TRBV5-4,TRBJ2-7,once,TGTGCCAGCAGCGCCACTAGCGGGAGATGGGACGAGCAGTACTTC,CASSATSGRWDEQYF
.,TRBV4-3,TRBJ1-5,.,TGCGCCAGCAGCCAAGATCTTACGACAGGTTGGGGCAATCAGCCCCAGCATTTT,CASSQDLTTGWGNQPQHF
TRBD2,TRBV7-2,TRBJ2-1,.,TGTGCCTCTCGCCGTTACGGGGGGGACTGGGGCTCCTACAATGAGCAGTTCTTC,CASRRYGGDWGSYNEQFF
.,TRBV21-1,TRBJ2-7,.,TGTGCCAGCAGCCAACCGGATGGGGGCCGTAGCTCCTACGAGCAGTACTTC,CASSQPDGGRSSYEQYF
.,TRBV15,TRBJ2-7,once,TGTGCCACCAGCAGAGATGAGACCTACGAGCAGTACTTC,CATSRDETYEQYF
TRBD1,TRBV24-1,TRBJ2-2,once,TGTGCCACCAGTGATTTCAGAGGGACAGGGAACACCGGGGAGCTGTTTTTT,CATSDFRGTGNTGELFF
TRBD2,TRBV6-2/TRBV6-3,TRBJ2-3,.,TGTGCCAGCAGTTACTTCCCCGGGAGGCCGAATACAGATACGCAGTATTTT,CASSYFPGRPNTDTQYF
TRBD2,TRBV7-2,TRBJ2-1,.,TGTGCCAGCAGCTTATGGGCTAGCGGGTTCTCCTACAATGAGCAGTTCTTC,CASSLWASGFSYNEQFF
.,TRBV7-3,TRBJ1-1,few,TGTGCCAGCAGCTTAACACCAACGGGAACTGAAGCTTTCTTT,CASSLTPTGTEAFF
.,TRBV18,TRBJ2-7,.,TGTGCCAGCTCATCCCTGACTCCTTCGGGCGAGCAGTACTTC,CASSSLTPSGEQYF
TRBD1,TRBV19,TRBJ2-4,once,TGTGCCAGTAGCCCCCGGGACAGGGTAAACATTCAGTACTTC,CASSPRDRVNIQYF
.,TRBV4-3,TRBJ2-1,.,TGCGCCAGCAGCCATGACAAGGCCGATGAGCAGTTCTTC,CASSHDKADEQFF
.,TRBV7-8,TRBJ1-2,.,TGTGCCAGCACCGACAGGAGCTCTATCGGCGGCTACACCTTC,CASTDRSSIGGYTF
TRBD1,TRBV15,TRBJ1-4,once,TGTGCCACCAGCCCCGGGACAGGGAATGAAAAACTGTTTTTT,CATSPGTGNEKLFF
.,TRBV4-3,TRBJ1-1,.,TGCGCCAGCAGCCAAGATGGATCGGGGATTAACACTGAAGCTTTCTTT,CASSQDGSGINTEAFF
TRBD1,TRBV7-9,TRBJ2-7,.,TGTGCCAGCAGCTTCGACAGGGCAAGCGAGCAGTACTTC,CASSFDRASEQYF
.,TRBV3-1/TRBV3-2,TRBJ2-3,.,TGTGCCAGCAGCCAGACTTCTGGGGGCCCTAAGACAGATACGCAGTATTTT,CASSQTSGGPKTDTQYF
TRBD1,TRBV7-2,TRBJ2-3,.,TGTGCCAGCAGCCAGGTGGGACAGAGCACAGATACGCAGTATTTT,CASSQVGQSTDTQYF
.,TRBV24-1,TRBJ1-2,.,TGTGCCACCAGTGATTCAAAGGGGAACTATGGCTACACCTTC,CATSDSKGNYGYTF
.,TRBV19,TRBJ1-1,.,TGTGCCAGTAGCCTGGGGCGGACTGAAGCTTTCTTT,CASSLGRTEAFF